This T cell receptor beta chain is drawn from a study of control samples from healthy donors and cancer patients. This clone came up a few times. This table comes from immunoSEQ multiplex PCR, and its TCRdb copy is limited to in-frame clones, with some not included. The data contain around 130,000 clones, 87% of them singletons. Germline lookup yields CDR1 LGHDT and CDR2 YNNKEL (reference sequence). There are 14 residues in the CDR3. The V end lost 8 bases, the J end lost 10 bases, and 18 bases lay between the germline ends. The sequence was collected from a young man in good health. Sequencing input: blood. The rearrangement uses TRBV3-1 (or the pseudogene TRBV3-2) and TRBJ1-6, with D perhaps matching TRBD1 (6 bases). For the CDR3, the DNA is TGTGCCAGCGGAGGAGGGACAACAGCCTCACCCCTCCACTTT. Translating gives CASGGGTTASPLHF.